This TCR beta chain came from a study of PD-L1 blockade in urothelial cancer. The CDR3 has 15 residues. CDR1 is SEHNR and CDR2 is FQNEAQ in the germline V gene (reference sequence). With 2 bases removed from V and 5 bases from J, the gap between germline ends came to 12 bases. Data came from immunoSEQ multiplex PCR; TCRdb stores just in-frame clones and leaves some out. The sample contains 35,000 to 50,000 clones, 88% of which appear only once. This chain connects TRBV7-9 to TRBJ2-2; possibly TRBD1 for D (6 bases). The origin of this receptor is a woman aged 55-70 years with urothelial cancer. This specimen was PBMCs, taken around atezolizumab (anti-PD-L1) treatment. CDR3 bases: TGTGCCAGCAGCTTAATCTCAGGGGTAACCGGGGAGCTGTTTTTT. Protein: CASSLISGVTGELFF.